This T cell receptor beta chain was identified in a study of CD8 T cells in Susac syndrome. Reverse transcription of 0.5 to 1 ug RNA was performed with random hexamers. Amplification of TCR beta CDR3 across 54 Vbeta and 13 Jbeta was performed with immunoSEQ multiplex PCR. TCRdb re-called the immunoSEQ multiplex PCR reads with MiXCR, one entry per CDR3 protein. The sample consists of 120,000 or so distinct CDR3 sequences, approximately 96% of them appearing once. Germline CDR1 is SGHTA and CDR2 is FQGNSA. Trimming took 2 bases from V and 4 from J, leaving 10 bases between them. The CDR3 loop spans 14 amino acids. FACS was used to enrich TEMRA cells, whereas the CD8+ and CD4+ T cells were obtained by negative isolation.

The clonotype originates from a human donor with Susac syndrome. Specimen: CD4+ T cells from PBMCs. The chain is built from TRBV7-2 and TRBJ2-3, with D unclear. CDR3 protein: CASSLLLGSDTQYF. For the CDR3, the DNA is TGTGCCAGCAGCTTACTTTTGGGCTCAGATACGCAGTATTTT.